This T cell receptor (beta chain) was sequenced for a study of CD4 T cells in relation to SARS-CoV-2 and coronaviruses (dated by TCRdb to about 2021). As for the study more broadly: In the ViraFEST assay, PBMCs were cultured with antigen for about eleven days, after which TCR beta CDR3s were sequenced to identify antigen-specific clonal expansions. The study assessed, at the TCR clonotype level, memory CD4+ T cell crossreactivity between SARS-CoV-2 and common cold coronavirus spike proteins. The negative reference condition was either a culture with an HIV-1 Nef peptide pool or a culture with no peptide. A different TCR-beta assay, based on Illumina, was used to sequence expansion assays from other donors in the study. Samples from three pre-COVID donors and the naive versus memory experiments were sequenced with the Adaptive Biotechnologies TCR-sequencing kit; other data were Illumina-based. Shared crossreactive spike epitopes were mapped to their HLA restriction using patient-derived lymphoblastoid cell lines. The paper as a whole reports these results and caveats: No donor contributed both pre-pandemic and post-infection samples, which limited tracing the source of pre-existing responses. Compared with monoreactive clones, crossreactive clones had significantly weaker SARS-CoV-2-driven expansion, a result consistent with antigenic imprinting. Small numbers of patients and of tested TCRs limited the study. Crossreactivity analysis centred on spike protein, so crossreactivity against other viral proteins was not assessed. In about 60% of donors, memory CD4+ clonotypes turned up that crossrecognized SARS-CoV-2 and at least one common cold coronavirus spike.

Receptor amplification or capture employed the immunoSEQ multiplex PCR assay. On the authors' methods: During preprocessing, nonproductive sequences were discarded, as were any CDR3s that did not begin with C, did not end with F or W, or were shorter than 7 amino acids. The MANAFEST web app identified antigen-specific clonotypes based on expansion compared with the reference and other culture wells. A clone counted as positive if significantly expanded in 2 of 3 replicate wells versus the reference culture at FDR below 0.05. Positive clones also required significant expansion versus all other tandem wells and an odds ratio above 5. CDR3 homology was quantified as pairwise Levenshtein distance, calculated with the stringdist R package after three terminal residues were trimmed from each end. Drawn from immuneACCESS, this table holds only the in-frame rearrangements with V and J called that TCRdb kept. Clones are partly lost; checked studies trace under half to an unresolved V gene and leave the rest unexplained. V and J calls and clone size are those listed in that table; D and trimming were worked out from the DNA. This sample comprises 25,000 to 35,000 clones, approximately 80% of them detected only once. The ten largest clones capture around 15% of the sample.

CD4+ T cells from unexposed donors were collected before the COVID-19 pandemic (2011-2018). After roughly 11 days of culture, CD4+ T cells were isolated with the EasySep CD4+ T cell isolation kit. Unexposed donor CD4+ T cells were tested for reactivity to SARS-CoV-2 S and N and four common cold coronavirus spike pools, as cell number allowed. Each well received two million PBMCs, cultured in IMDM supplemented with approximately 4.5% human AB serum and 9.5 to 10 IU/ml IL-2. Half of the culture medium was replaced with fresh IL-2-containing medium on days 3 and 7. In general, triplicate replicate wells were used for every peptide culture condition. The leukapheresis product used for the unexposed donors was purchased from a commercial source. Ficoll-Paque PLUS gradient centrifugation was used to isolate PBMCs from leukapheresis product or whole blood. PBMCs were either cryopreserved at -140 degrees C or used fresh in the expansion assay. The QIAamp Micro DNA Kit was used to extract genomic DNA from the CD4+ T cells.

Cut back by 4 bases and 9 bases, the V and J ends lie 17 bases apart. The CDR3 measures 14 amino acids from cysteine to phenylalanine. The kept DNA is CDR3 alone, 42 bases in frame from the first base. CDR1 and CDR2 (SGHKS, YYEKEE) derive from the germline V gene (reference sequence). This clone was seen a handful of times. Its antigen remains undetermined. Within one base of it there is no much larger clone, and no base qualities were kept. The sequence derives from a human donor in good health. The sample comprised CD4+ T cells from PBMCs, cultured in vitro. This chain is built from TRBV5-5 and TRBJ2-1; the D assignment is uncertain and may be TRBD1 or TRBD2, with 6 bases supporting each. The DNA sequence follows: TGTGCCAGCAGCAGGGGGGCGTCCGGGAGTGAGCAGTTCTTC. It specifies CASSRGASGSEQFF.